Below are 31 T cell receptor beta chains sequenced from a single sample in a study of cytomegalovirus exposure and HLA in healthy donors. This PCR relied on a set of 60 Vbeta primers and 13 Jbeta primers. Method: immunoSEQ multiplex PCR; TCRdb's copy keeps in-frame clones and lacks some. The sample has about 160,000 clones, 82% seen once. Sequenced material: PBMCs. All receptors derive from a girl aged 5 to 17 in good health and CMV-seropositive.

Written as DNA, the CDR3 is TGTGCCTGGCAGGGGTCTGGTCCTGAAGCTTTCTTT. Translating it yields CAWQGSGPEAFF. This chain uses TRBV7-9 with TRBJ1-1; weak D call: TRBD1 (6 bases). Germline CDR1 SEHNR, CDR2 FQNEAQ (reference sequence). V was shortened by 11 bases and J by 6 bases, with 16 bases between the two germline ends. The CDR3 has 12 amino acids.

This chain links TRBV6-5 with TRBJ1-1, with D perhaps matching TRBD1 (6 bases). Per the germline V gene, CDR1 is MNHEY and CDR2 is SVGAGI. The CDR3 runs to 15 residues. V was clipped by 2 bases and J by 3 bases, with 13 bases between them. The CDR3 DNA reads TGTGCCAGCAGTTACGTGAGGCAGGGGCACACTGAAGCTTTCTTT. Its translation is CASSYVRQGHTEAFF.

V usage is TRBV2 and J usage is TRBJ1-1; D possibly corresponds to TRBD1 (5 bases). V was clipped by 6 bases and J by 6 bases, with 14 bases between them. Germline V CDR1 and CDR2: SNHLY, FYNNEI. The CDR3 is 13 amino acids. The CDR3 sequence: CASRSRAGSEAFF. The CDR3 DNA sequence: TGTGCCAGCAGATCCAGGGCAGGCTCTGAAGCTTTCTTT.

The chain is built from TRBV19 and TRBJ1-1; tentative D call: TRBD1 (6 bases). CDR1 LNHDA and CDR2 SQIVND come from the germline V gene (reference sequence). CDR3 length: 16 amino acids. The V end lost 7 bases, the J end lost 1 base, and 19 bases lay between the germline ends. The CDR3 here is CASTTIRGAKNTEAFF. The CDR3 nucleotides read TGTGCCAGTACCACGATCAGGGGCGCGAAGAACACTGAAGCTTTCTTT.

This sequence joins TRBV29-1 and TRBJ1-1; the D is unclear. The CDR3 contains 12 residues. Germline CDR1 SQVTM, CDR2 ANQGSEA. Trimming removed 5 bases at V and 0 bases at J, with 7 bases between. The CDR3 spells CSVTDLNTEAFF. For the CDR3, the DNA is TGCAGCGTTACAGATTTGAACACTGAAGCTTTCTTT.

The gene calls are TRBV6-5 and TRBJ1-1; 8 bases align to TRBD1. CDR3 size: 15 residues. Germline assignment: CDR1 MNHEY and CDR2 SVGAGI. Trimming removed 6 bases from V and 1 base from J; junction bases left unmatched: 7. The chain's CDR3 is CASSPRTGRNTEAFF. For the CDR3, the DNA is TGTGCCAGCAGCCCCCGGACAGGGAGGAACACTGAAGCTTTCTTT.

Only one count was recorded for this clone. The chain carries TRBV4-1 and TRBJ1-4; perhaps TRBD1 as D (6 bases). The CDR3 spans 16 residues. Germline V gives CDR1 MGHRA, CDR2 YSYEKL. Trimming removed 3 bases at V and 1 base at J, with 12 bases between. The CDR3: CASSQGAPVTNEKLFF. The CDR3 DNA is TGCGCCAGCAGCCAGGGGGCCCCAGTAACTAATGAAAAACTGTTTTTT.

This clone turned up a few times. The rearrangement uses TRBV5-1 and TRBJ2-7; the D gene is possibly TRBD2 (5 bases). Germline CDR1 is SGHRS and CDR2 is YFSETQ. The CDR3 contains 12 residues. V was shortened by 3 bases and J by 7 bases, with 11 bases between the two germline ends. In DNA form, the CDR3 reads TGCGCCAGCAGCTCCCCGGGAAATGAGCAGTACTTC. Encoded protein: CASSSPGNEQYF.

The genes are TRBV19 and TRBJ2-2; tentative D call: TRBD2 (6 bases). V lost 7 bases and J 1 base, leaving 16 bases between the germline ends. CDR1 is LNHDA and CDR2 is SQIVND in the germline V gene (reference sequence). The CDR3 spans 16 residues. The CDR3, as DNA: TGTGCCAGTATAAAGCGTGGAGGGTGGAACACCGGGGAGCTGTTTTTT. Translated, it gives CASIKRGGWNTGELFF.

The V and J genes are TRBV7-8 and TRBJ2-7; 9 bases are a match to TRBD2. The length of the CDR3 is 15 residues. Trimming took 2 bases from V and 2 from J; bases not matched to a gene: 4. Germline lookup yields CDR1 SGHVS and CDR2 FQNEAQ. The CDR3 is CASSLLAGVAYEQYF. The CDR3 coding sequence is TGTGCCAGCAGCTTATTAGCGGGAGTTGCCTACGAGCAGTACTTC.

The chain employs TRBV19 and TRBJ1-5, with 8 bases lining up with TRBD1. Germline V gene data show CDR1 as LNHDA and CDR2 as SQIVND (reference sequence). This CDR3 comprises 15 residues. V lost 5 bases and J lost 4; bases outside the gene matches: 7. The CDR3 DNA is TGTGCCAGTAGTTTCGGGACAGGTCATAATCAGCCCCAGCATTTT. Amino acids: CASSFGTGHNQPQHF.

The chain joins TRBV28 to TRBJ1-2; D is unresolved. Trimming pared 3 bases from V and 8 bases from J, leaving 7 bases between. Germline CDR1 is MDHEN and CDR2 is SYDVKM. The CDR3 is 11 residues long. CDR3 nucleotides: TGTGCCAGCAGTTTCGGGAGAGGCTACACCTTC. This sequence encodes CASSFGRGYTF.

This chain links TRBV7-3 with TRBJ2-1; 10 nucleotides line up with TRBD1. This CDR3 comprises 14 residues. Germline CDR1 SGHTA, CDR2 FQGTGA. The ends lost 10 bases at V and 6 bases at J; junction bases unmatched: 9. The CDR3 nucleotides read TGTGCCACCAAGACAGGGGGCGCTTCCAATGAGCAGTTCTTC. This gives the protein CATKTGGASNEQFF.

This sequence joins TRBV28 and TRBJ2-7; 10 bases are shared with TRBD1. With 6 bases clipped from V and 0 bases from J, the junction kept 2 bases outside the gene matches. This CDR3 region has 14 residues. Germline-derived CDR1 and CDR2 are MDHEN and SYDVKM. The DNA of the CDR3 is TGTGCCAGCAGGGGGACAGGGGCCTCCTACGAGCAGTACTTC. Protein sequence: CASRGTGASYEQYF.

The rearrangement joins TRBV7-2 to TRBJ1-1; D possibly corresponds to TRBD1 (5 bases). With 1 base removed from V and 4 bases from J, the gap between germline ends came to 10 bases. CDR1 and CDR2 (germline): SGHTA, FQGNSA. This CDR3 has 14 amino acids. The CDR3 sequence: CASSLEVGGTEAFF. CDR3 nucleotides: TGTGCCAGCAGCTTAGAAGTGGGGGGCACTGAAGCTTTCTTT.

The genes are TRBV30 and TRBJ2-7; the D gene is possibly TRBD2 (5 bases). The CDR3 loop spans 15 amino acids. Germline CDR1 and CDR2: GTSNPN and SVGIG (reference sequence). Trimming shortened V by 4 bases and J by 2 bases, and 18 bases separated the two germline ends. This chain's CDR3 is CAWTHGGGRTYEQYF. As DNA, the CDR3 is TGTGCCTGGACCCACGGCGGCGGGCGGACCTACGAGCAGTACTTC.

V usage is TRBV2 and J usage is TRBJ2-7; 7 nucleotides match TRBD2. CDR1 and CDR2 (germline): SNHLY, FYNNEI. V was pared by 2 bases and J by 4 bases, with 5 bases of the junction left unmatched. This CDR3 comprises 14 residues. CDR3 sequence: CASSEQRAGYEQYF. CDR3 sequence (DNA): TGTGCCAGCAGTGAACAGAGAGCGGGATACGAGCAGTACTTC.

The chain couples TRBV5-1 to TRBJ2-7; D not resolved. V was pared by 0 bases and J by 0 bases, with 4 bases between. The CDR3 length is 13 residues. Germline CDR1 is SGHRS and CDR2 is YFSETQ. CDR3 in DNA: TGCGCCAGCAGCTTGGCTAGCTCCTACGAGCAGTACTTC. Protein: CASSLASSYEQYF.

The rearrangement joins TRBV7-9 to TRBJ2-1; D unresolved. Trimming removed 6 bases from V and 5 bases from J, with 20 bases in between. Germline-derived CDR1 and CDR2 are SEHNR and FQNEAQ (reference sequence). The CDR3 runs 16 residues. The CDR3 region is CASSPEASIIHNEQFF. The CDR3 DNA follows: TGTGCCAGCAGTCCCGAAGCATCCATCATACACAATGAGCAGTTCTTC. The whole variable domain, remainder taken from reference TRBV7-9 and TRBJ2-1, is DTGVSQNPRHKITKRGQNVTFRCDPISEHNRLYWYRQTLGQGPEFLTYFQNEAQLEKSRLLSDRFSAERPKGSFSTLEIQRTEQGDSAMYLCASSPEASIIHNEQFFGPGTRLTVL.

V is TRBV6-1 and J is TRBJ2-7, with TRBD1 identical over 7 bases. CDR3 length: 19 residues. J lost 2 bases, V lost 2 bases, and 18 bases had no gene match. The germline CDR1 and CDR2 sequences are MNHNS and SASEGT. In DNA form, the CDR3 reads TGTGCCAGCAGTGAATTATTGTGGGATCGCGACAGGGACACCTACGAGCAGTACTTC. Amino acid sequence: CASSELLWDRDRDTYEQYF.

The V and J genes are TRBV28 and TRBJ2-1; unclear D gene. Trimming cost V 6 bases and J 4 bases, with 19 bases left between them. Germline CDR1 reads MDHEN; CDR2 reads SYDVKM. The CDR3 is 16 amino acids. CDR3 residues: CASSTYQAKLYNEQFF. The CDR3 bases are TGTGCCAGCAGCACATACCAGGCCAAGCTTTACAATGAGCAGTTCTTC.

This clone was recorded only once. J is TRBJ2-3 and V is TRBV29-1; weak D call: TRBD2 (6 bases). The CDR3 length is 16 residues. Trimming removed 8 bases from V and 6 bases from J, with 27 bases in between. Germline CDR1 reads SQVTM; CDR2 reads ANQGSEA. CDR3 amino acids: CSSGSARVSGWDTQYF. DNA of the CDR3: TGCAGCTCCGGGAGCGCCCGGGTCTCTGGGTGGGATACGCAGTATTTT.

The V call is TRBV7-6, the J call TRBJ1-3; D is undetermined. The CDR3 covers 16 residues. Germline V gene data show CDR1 as SGHVS and CDR2 as FNYEAQ. Trimming took off 0 bases at V and 3 bases at J, with 12 bases between the two ends. CDR3: CASSLAPGLSGNTIYF. In DNA, the CDR3 is TGTGCCAGCAGCTTAGCCCCGGGTCTAAGTGGAAACACCATATATTTT.

V is TRBV5-4 and J is TRBJ1-2, with TRBD1 as a possible D gene (6 bases). Looked up from germline, CDR1 is SGHNT and CDR2 is YYREEE (reference sequence). This CDR3 has 13 amino acids. Between the trimmed V and J ends, which lost 4 bases and 2 bases, there was a span of 9 bases. The DNA of the CDR3 is TGTGCCAGCAGCCTGGACAGAAACTATGGCTACACCTTC. It specifies CASSLDRNYGYTF.

This chain joins TRBV28 and TRBJ2-1; a weak D match, TRBD1 (5 bases). With 7 bases removed from V and 3 bases from J, the gap between germline ends came to 13 bases. From germline, CDR1 is MDHEN and CDR2 SYDVKM. The CDR3 spans 14 residues. The CDR3 spells CASMGLTDYNEQFF. CDR3 DNA sequence: TGTGCCAGCATGGGTCTGACAGACTACAATGAGCAGTTCTTC.

This clone was observed a handful of times. The identical CDR3 is also encoded by other nucleotide sequences in the sample. This chain joins TRBV11-3 and TRBJ2-3; TRBD2 matches 8 bases. CDR1 is SGHNT and CDR2 is YENEEA in the germline V gene. This CDR3 has 14 residues. Trimming cost V 1 base and J 4 bases; bases outside gene matches: 1. In nucleotides, the CDR3 is TGTGCCAGCAGCTTAGCGGGGGGGGCAGATACGCAGTATTTT. Translation gives CASSLAGGADTQYF.

The chain employs TRBV30 and TRBJ1-1; D gene uncertain. Germline V gene sequence: CDR1 GTSNPN, CDR2 SVGIG (reference sequence). The CDR3 sequence is 12 residues long. V was clipped by 0 bases and J by 1 base, with 3 bases between them. The DNA of the CDR3 is TGTGCCTGGAGTGTTCGGAACACTGAAGCTTTCTTT. It encodes CAWSVRNTEAFF.

This clone was seen just once. The genes are TRBV27 and TRBJ2-5, with 7 bases aligning to TRBD1. The CDR3 has 14 amino acids. The V gene's germline CDR1 is MNHEY and CDR2 SMNVEV (reference sequence). Trimming removed 6 bases from V and 5 bases from J; junction bases left unmatched: 9. CDR3 DNA: TGTGCCAGCAGCCGAACAGGGGCTGGTGAGACCCAGTACTTC. It codes for CASSRTGAGETQYF.

The chain recombines TRBV29-1 with TRBJ2-1, with 14 positions matching TRBD2. There are 16 residues in the CDR3. Germline V gene lookup returns CDR1 SQVTM and CDR2 ANQGSEA. V was pared by 4 bases and J by 7 bases, with 9 bases of the junction left unmatched. This chain's CDR3 is CSVGGTGTSGSNEQFF. In DNA, the CDR3 is TGCAGCGTTGGAGGAACCGGGACTAGCGGGAGTAATGAGCAGTTCTTC.

The chain carries TRBV11-3 and TRBJ2-4, with 9 bases matching TRBD1. Looked up from germline, CDR1 is SGHNT and CDR2 is YENEEA. This CDR3 is built from 18 residues. The junction had 12 bases not matched to a gene; V was cut back by 6 bases and J by 0 bases. CDR3 DNA sequence: TGTGCCAGCAGTCCGGGACAGGGTTCGATGGGAGCCAAAAACATTCAGTACTTC. Protein product: CASSPGQGSMGAKNIQYF.

The V call is TRBV7-6, the J call TRBJ1-4; D is unresolved. The CDR3 has 12 residues. V shed 4 bases and J shed 9 bases, with 9 bases lying between them. The germline V gene has CDR1 SGHVS and CDR2 FNYEAQ. CDR3 protein: CASSSAAKKLFF. In nucleotides, the CDR3 is TGTGCCAGCAGCTCCGCAGCGAAAAAACTGTTTTTT.